Shown below are 13 T cell receptor beta chains from a single sample sequenced in a study of T cell changes during pregnancy in multiple sclerosis. Assay used: immunoSEQ multiplex PCR; TCRdb lists only in-frame clones, some missing. The table includes about 69,000 clones, around 90% detected once. The sample here was CD4+ T cells from peripheral blood mononuclear cells, taken in the third trimester of pregnancy. These receptors were obtained from a female donor in good health, enrolled as a control in a pregnancy study.

This chain uses TRBV19 with TRBJ1-1, with D hard to call. This CDR3 spans 14 amino acids. Germline CDR1 reads LNHDA; CDR2 reads SQIVND (reference sequence). Deletions cut 4 bases from V and 0 bases from J, with 9 bases between. The chain's CDR3 is CASSKTVMNTEAFF. The CDR3 nucleotides read TGTGCCAGTAGTAAAACAGTGATGAACACTGAAGCTTTCTTT.

The chain couples TRBV5-6 to TRBJ2-5; D is ambiguous. This CDR3 is built from 13 residues. V was clipped by 4 bases and J by 1 base, with 8 bases between them. Germline V lookup: CDR1 SGHDT, CDR2 YYEEEE. The CDR3 sequence: CASSEGVQETQYF. CDR3 DNA: TGTGCCAGCAGCGAAGGAGTCCAAGAGACCCAGTACTTC. Complete variable domain (other parts from reference TRBV5-6 and TRBJ2-5): DAGVTQSPTHLIKTRGQQVTLRCSPKSGHDTVSWYQQALGQGPQFIFQYYEEEERQRGNFPDRFSGHQFPNYSSELNVNALLLGDSALYLCASSEGVQETQYFGPGTRLLVL.

Only a few counts were recorded for this clone. CDR3 DNA sequence: TGCGCCAGCAGCCCGGACAGCCCTACAACTAATGAAAAACTGTTTTTT. Translation: CASSPDSPTTNEKLFF. The chain recombines TRBV5-1 with TRBJ1-4, with D perhaps matching TRBD1 (6 bases). The V and J ends lost 4 bases and 0 bases respectively, with 13 bases between them. The CDR3 is 16 amino acids. Germline V CDR1 and CDR2: SGHRS, YFSETQ.

This chain connects TRBV2 to TRBJ1-4, with a tentative D call TRBD1 (5 bases). V lost 6 bases, J lost 8 bases, and 19 bases lay in between. Germline loops: CDR1 SNHLY, CDR2 FYNNEI. This CDR3 contains 15 residues. The CDR3: CASRTETERGEKLFF. The CDR3 nucleotides are TGTGCCAGCAGGACGGAGACAGAACGGGGGGAAAAACTGTTTTTT.

This chain links TRBV4-2 with TRBJ2-7; the match to TRBD2 covers 8 bases. This CDR3 has 17 residues. CDR1 is LGHNA, CDR2 YNFKEQ, per germline. V trimming: 1 base; J trimming: 4 bases; junction bases outside the gene matches: 12. CDR3 sequence (DNA): TGTGCCAGCAGCCAAGTTGATGGCGGGGGGTTGTTTTACGAGCAGTACTTC. Translating it yields CASSQVDGGGLFYEQYF.

This chain connects TRBV10-1 to TRBJ2-7, with TRBD1 matching over 8 bases. The ends lost 2 bases at V and 0 bases at J; junction bases unmatched: 6. Looked up from germline, CDR1 is WNHNN and CDR2 is SYGVQD (reference sequence). The CDR3 spans 16 residues. The CDR3 bases are TGCGCCAGCAGTGAGACGGGACAGGTCATCTCCTACGAGCAGTACTTC. Translation gives CASSETGQVISYEQYF.

In this sample, this clone turned up once. The chain joins TRBV4-3 to TRBJ1-2; D is possibly TRBD1 (6 bases). The germline CDR1 and CDR2 sequences are LGHNA and YSLEER. The CDR3 consists of 14 residues. The V end was cut by 0 bases, the J end by 8 bases, with 13 bases between. As DNA, the CDR3 is TGCGCCAGCAGCCAAGAAAGGGGAGACAGGGGCTACACCTTC. Translating it yields CASSQERGDRGYTF.

The gene calls are TRBV5-6 and TRBJ2-7; a weak D match, TRBD1 (8 bases). The germline V gene encodes CDR1 SGHDT and CDR2 YYEEEE. Trimming stripped 3 bases from V and 4 bases from J, with 14 bases between. CDR3 size: 14 residues. The CDR3 coding sequence is TGTGCCAGCAGCTATCAACAGGGGGGGTACGAGCAGTACTTC. Translating gives CASSYQQGGYEQYF.

This chain connects TRBV21-1 to TRBJ1-6; TRBD1 is the table's D call, not checked against the DNA. TRBV21-1 counts as a pseudogene. The CDR3 is 17 amino acids. In nucleotides, the CDR3 is TGTGCCAGCAGCAATGCCGGGACAGGTTTCTATAATTCACCCCTCCACTTT. This codes for CASSNAGTGFYNSPLHF.

This sequence joins TRBV2 and TRBJ2-5; D is uncertain. The CDR3 is 13 amino acids. V lost 7 bases and J 2 bases, leaving 11 bases between the germline ends. Germline values: CDR1 SNHLY, CDR2 FYNNEI. CDR3 nucleotides: TGTGCCAGCATGCAGAATTTACAAGAGACCCAGTACTTC. Amino acids: CASMQNLQETQYF.

The J gene is TRBJ1-5, the V gene TRBV19; 7 bases line up with TRBD1. This CDR3 contains 15 residues. V gave up 4 bases and J gave up 5 bases; unmatched junction bases: 8. Germline assignment: CDR1 LNHDA and CDR2 SQIVND (reference sequence). The CDR3 sequence is CASSTKSTGYQPQHF. CDR3 nucleotides: TGTGCCAGTAGTACAAAGTCGACAGGGTATCAGCCCCAGCATTTT.

The chain combines TRBV18 with TRBJ2-7, with D perhaps TRBD2 (7 bases). V was clipped by 2 bases and J by 5 bases, with 10 bases between them. The length of the CDR3 is 13 residues. Germline lookup yields CDR1 KGHSH and CDR2 LQKENI. The CDR3 is CASSPGGGDEQYF. The CDR3 nucleotides read TGTGCCAGCTCACCAGGGGGGGGCGACGAGCAGTACTTC.

This chain joins TRBV30 and TRBJ2-6; tentative D call: TRBD1 (5 bases). The germline V and J ends were trimmed by 6 bases and 1 base, with 19 bases remaining between them. The CDR3 sequence is 17 residues long. Germline assignment: CDR1 GTSNPN and CDR2 SVGIG (reference sequence). Written as DNA, the CDR3 is TGTGCCTGCCCCGTTGGCAGGGATTTTTCTGGGGCCAACGTCCTGACTTTC. Its protein product is CACPVGRDFSGANVLTF.